These T cell receptor beta chains were read from a single sample in a study of T cells in Graves' hyperthyroidism and ophthalmopathy. TCRdb processed the multiplex PCR reads anew with MiXCR; each CDR3 protein has one entry. Among some 370,000 distinct CDR3 sequences, 17% were seen once, and the ten largest hold around 35%. Source material: blood. Receptors were obtained from a woman aged 30 to 39 with Graves' hyperthyroidism that later progressed to Graves' ophthalmopathy. CDR3s include the opening cysteine and the closing phenylalanine or tryptophan. A D gene is named only where the DNA matches it firmly. Where a row states a size, it is once, few, many or the class of an expanded clone; other rows omit it.

j_call	d_call	v_call	clone_size	cdr3_nt	cdr3_aa
TRBJ2-5	NA	TRBV3-1	many	TGTGCCAGCAGCCAATACGGACAGTCGGAGACCCAGTACTTC	CASSQYGQSETQYF
TRBJ1-5	TRBD1	TRBV28	many	TGTGCCAGCAGTTTATTCGACAGGGCGTGGAATCAGCCCCAGCATTTT	CASSLFDRAWNQPQHF
TRBJ2-5	TRBD2	TRBV5-5	many	TGTGCCAGCAGCGCAGCAACCGGGACTAGCGTATATGGAGAGACCCAGTACTTC	CASSAATGTSVYGETQYF
TRBJ1-1	NA	TRBV12-3/TRBV12-4	many	TGTGCCAGCAGTCCTACAGGGATTGAAGCTTTCTTT	CASSPTGIEAFF
TRBJ2-3	NA	TRBV11-2	many	TGTGCCAGCAGCTTACCCTGGGGGGTCGGCACAGATACGCAGTATTTT	CASSLPWGVGTDTQYF
TRBJ2-2	NA	TRBV7-9	NA	TGTGCCAGCAGCCCCTCGTCGAACACCGGGGAGCTGTTTTTT	CASSPSSNTGELFF
TRBJ2-5	NA	TRBV20-1	many	TGCAGTGCCCAATCCGGGGGCGAGACCCAGTACTTC	CSAQSGGETQYF
TRBJ2-6	NA	TRBV30	few	TGTGCCTGGAGGACAGCTGGGGCCAACGTCCTGACTTTC	CAWRTAGANVLTF
TRBJ2-7	TRBD1	TRBV30	once	TGTGCCTGGAGTAGTACAGGGGGCATATCCTACGAGCAGTACTTC	CAWSSTGGISYEQYF
TRBJ1-2	NA	TRBV2	many	TGTGCCAGCAGTGAGGAAGACTATGGCTACACCTTC	CASSEEDYGYTF
TRBJ2-7	TRBD1	TRBV6-6	few	TGTGCCAGCAGTTACGTTGGACAGGGTATCTACGAGCAGTACTTC	CASSYVGQGIYEQYF
TRBJ1-1	NA	TRBV9	NA	TGTGCCAGCAGCTCAACGCGATCAGGAACTGAAGCTTTCTTT	CASSSTRSGTEAFF
TRBJ2-7	NA	TRBV6-2/TRBV6-3	NA	TGTGCCAGCAGTTACGTCTCCTTGGGCTACGAGCAGTACTTC	CASSYVSLGYEQYF
TRBJ2-1	NA	TRBV13	many	TGTGCCAGCAGCTCCGGGCCGGGGTACAATGAGCAGTTCTTC	CASSSGPGYNEQFF
TRBJ2-3	TRBD2	TRBV7-2	NA	TGTGCCAGCAGCTTAGAGCCTAGCGGGACCAACACAGATACGCAGTATTTT	CASSLEPSGTNTDTQYF
TRBJ1-1	NA	TRBV6-1	many	TGTGCCAGCAGACAGACAGGGAACACTGAAGCTTTCTTT	CASRQTGNTEAFF
TRBJ2-1	NA	TRBV2	NA	TGTGCCAGTGGAGGGAGCGGATACCGGGGCAATGAGCAGTTCTTC	CASGGSGYRGNEQFF
TRBJ1-5	TRBD1	TRBV19	NA	TGTGCCAGTAATGTTGGGACAGGGGGCCTGCCCCAGCATTTT	CASNVGTGGLPQHF
TRBJ2-1	NA	TRBV20-1	many	TGCAGTGCCACCCCAACTGCTAAGCGTAATAATGAGCAGTTCTTC	CSATPTAKRNNEQFF
TRBJ1-5	TRBD1	TRBV19	few	TGTGCCAGTAGTATAGGACAGGGCCGCAATCAGCCCCAGCATTTT	CASSIGQGRNQPQHF
TRBJ1-2	TRBD1	TRBV19	many	TGTGCCAGTAGTCCATCTCCGGGACAGATTTATGGCTACACCTTC	CASSPSPGQIYGYTF
TRBJ1-1	NA	TRBV20-1	many	TGCAGTGCGAAGACAGACCCTACGTTCACTGAAGCTTTCTTT	CSAKTDPTFTEAFF
TRBJ1-4	NA	TRBV30	NA	TGTGCCTGGATGAGGTCCCCCGGTGAAAAACTGTTTTTT	CAWMRSPGEKLFF